The 11 T cell receptor beta chains listed next were all sequenced from one sample in a study of cytomegalovirus exposure and HLA in healthy donors. The data were produced by immunoSEQ multiplex PCR, yet TCRdb's version contains in-frame clones alone and is incomplete. Altogether 100,000 to 150,000 clones are present, roughly 90% being singletons, with the ten largest covering 1.5% to 2%. The sequenced sample was PBMCs. These receptors were obtained from a woman aged 18-29 years in good health and CMV-seronegative.

J is TRBJ1-2 and V is TRBV30; tentatively, D is TRBD1 (5 bases). Germline V lookup: CDR1 GTSNPN, CDR2 SVGIG (reference sequence). CDR3 length: 12 residues. V lost 4 bases to trimming and J lost 5 bases, with 11 bases between them. The DNA for the CDR3 is TGTGCCTGGATGCAGGGATTATATGGCTACACCTTC. It translates to CAWMQGLYGYTF.

The rearrangement uses TRBV30 and TRBJ2-7; no reliable D call. The V gene lost 0 bases and the J gene lost 6 bases, with 12 bases spanning the gap. The length of the CDR3 is 13 residues. Germline lookup yields CDR1 GTSNPN and CDR2 SVGIG (reference sequence). The CDR3 bases are TGTGCCTGGAGTGTACTACGTGGTGGCGAGCAGTACTTC. It is translated as CAWSVLRGGEQYF.

This clone was observed once. The CDR3 region has the DNA TGTGCCAGTAGCAGGGGGATCATGAACACTGAAGCTTTCTTT. Residues: CASSRGIMNTEAFF. V usage is TRBV19 and J usage is TRBJ1-1, with 7 bases aligning to TRBD1. Germline CDR1 reads LNHDA; CDR2 reads SQIVND (reference sequence). The CDR3 spans 14 residues. The junction had 4 bases not matched to a gene; V was cut back by 6 bases and J by 0 bases.

The chain recombines TRBV7-2 with TRBJ2-3, with TRBD2 identical over 12 bases. CDR1 SGHTA and CDR2 FQGNSA come from the germline V gene. V trimming: 8 bases; J trimming: 5 bases; junction bases outside the gene matches: 8. The CDR3 is 15 residues long. CDR3 in amino acids: CASGRTSGKVDTQYF. CDR3 in DNA: TGTGCCAGCGGACGGACTAGCGGGAAAGTAGATACGCAGTATTTT.

This chain joins TRBV5-4 and TRBJ2-3; TRBD1 aligns across 8 bases. The germline gives CDR1 SGHNT, CDR2 YYREEE (reference sequence). With V trimmed by 4 bases and J by 0 bases, 10 bases remained unmatched. CDR3 length: 17 residues. The CDR3 nucleotides read TGTGCCAGCAGCCCCTTCCCCGGGACAGGAAGCACAGATACGCAGTATTTT. It translates to CASSPFPGTGSTDTQYF.

This chain connects TRBV5-4 to TRBJ2-7; D is perhaps TRBD1 (5 bases). V was pared by 4 bases and J by 9 bases, with 17 bases between. Germline-derived CDR1 and CDR2 are SGHNT and YYREEE (reference sequence). The CDR3 extends over 13 amino acids. The DNA of the CDR3 is TGTGCCAGCAGCCAAGACAGTACCACCGGGCAGTACTTC. It codes for CASSQDSTTGQYF.

This clone was seen more than once but under ten times. The chain is built from TRBV29-1 and TRBJ2-7; D gene uncertain. The CDR3 is made up of 12 amino acids. Trimming shortened V by 4 bases and J by 2 bases, and 9 bases separated the two germline ends. Germline values: CDR1 SQVTM, CDR2 ANQGSEA. In DNA, the CDR3 is TGCAGCGTTGTCGGAGCTGCCTACGAGCAGTACTTC. Its protein product is CSVVGAAYEQYF.

The rearrangement joins TRBV7-2 to TRBJ1-4, with D perhaps TRBD1 (5 bases). This CDR3 is 14 amino acids long. Germline assignment: CDR1 SGHTA and CDR2 FQGNSA. Between the trimmed V and J ends, which lost 4 bases and 4 bases, there was a span of 10 bases. CDR3 bases: TGTGCCAGCAGCTCCAGGGCGTTTAATGAAAAACTGTTTTTT. Amino acids: CASSSRAFNEKLFF. Full variable domain (remainder filled in from reference TRBV7-2 and TRBJ1-4): GAGVSQSPSNKVTEKGKDVELRCDPISGHTALYWYRQSLGQGLEFLIYFQGNSAPDKSGLPSDRFSAERTGGSVSTLTIQRTQQEDSAVYLCASSSRAFNEKLFFGSGTQLSVL.

The chain carries TRBV9 and TRBJ2-1, with 7 bases matching TRBD2. The CDR3 extends over 13 amino acids. V shed 4 bases, J shed 7 bases, and the junction held 5 bases outside the gene matches. Germline assignment: CDR1 SGDLS and CDR2 YYNGEE. The CDR3 is CASSHLGGNEQFF. Here the CDR3 DNA reads TGTGCCAGCAGCCATCTGGGGGGGAATGAGCAGTTCTTC.

The chain joins TRBV9 to TRBJ1-2, with a tentative D call TRBD1 (5 bases). Germline CDR1 is SGDLS and CDR2 is YYNGEE. Deletions cut 0 bases from V and 6 bases from J, with 9 bases between. The CDR3 consists of 13 residues. The CDR3 loop is CASSVVTGDGYTF. DNA for the CDR3: TGTGCCAGCAGCGTAGTGACGGGGGATGGCTACACCTTC.

The CDR3 protein is CASSDRVYGYTF. The CDR3 DNA reads as TGTGCCAGCTCAGACAGGGTGTATGGCTACACCTTC. The chain carries TRBV18 and TRBJ1-2, with 7 bases identical to TRBD1. CDR1 is KGHSH, CDR2 LQKENI, per germline. CDR3 length: 12 amino acids. V was clipped by 5 bases and J by 5 bases; unmatched bases: 2.